This is a list of T cell receptor beta chains from one sample in a study of breast tumors, draining lymph nodes, adjacent tissues. MiXCR was run by TCRdb on the multiplex PCR reads, yielding one entry per CDR3 protein. The data show over 200,000 distinct CDR3 sequences, roughly 32% seen once. The sample consisted of axillary lymph node tissue. The receptors shown here come from a female donor with breast cancer. Some clones in this sample may be carry-over from other donors' samples. Each CDR3 is given with its conserved first and last residue. A D gene is named only where the DNA matches it firmly. Size tells how often a clone was seen (once, few, many) or the class of an expanded clone, and some rows leave it out.

>.|TRBJ2-6|TRBV27|.
CASSQARAGANVLTF
TGTGCCAGCAGTCAAGCTCGGGCTGGGGCCAACGTCCTGACTTTC
>many|TRBJ1-5|TRBV18|.
CASSPGYQPQHF
TGTGCCAGCTCACCGGGGTACCAGCCCCAGCATTTT
>many|TRBJ1-5|TRBV6-5|.
CASSAVGSPLSNQPQHF
TGTGCCAGCTCGGCGGTCGGCAGCCCCTTGAGCAATCAGCCCCAGCATTTT
>many|TRBJ2-3|TRBV19|.
CASGPGLQTDTQYF
TGTGCCAGTGGACCGGGACTTCAAACAGATACGCAGTATTTT
>many|TRBJ2-1|TRBV2|.
CASSEEEGRSYNEQFF
TGTGCCAGCAGTGAAGAAGAGGGCAGATCCTACAATGAGCAGTTCTTC
>many|TRBJ2-5|TRBV6-5|.
CASSDGMFQYF
TGTGCCAGCAGTGACGGGATGTTTCAGTACTTC
>.|TRBJ2-1|TRBV5-5|TRBD1
CASSLTPGQGTYNEQFF
TGTGCCAGCAGCTTGACCCCGGGACAGGGCACCTACAATGAGCAGTTCTTC
>few|TRBJ2-1|TRBV11-2|TRBD2
CASSLTDWLAEYNEQFF
TGTGCCAGCAGCTTAACCGACTGGCTAGCGGAGTACAATGAGCAGTTCTTC
>many|TRBJ1-5|TRBV4-1|.
CASSQEADWQPQHF
TGCGCCAGCAGCCAAGAGGCAGATTGGCAGCCCCAGCATTTT
>few|TRBJ2-5|TRBV20-1|TRBD2
CSASNPRAGAPGETQYF
TGCAGTGCTAGTAACCCCAGAGCGGGAGCGCCGGGAGAGACCCAGTACTTC
>.|TRBJ1-1|TRBV5-4|TRBD1
CASSQDRGGLLNTEAFF
TGTGCCAGCAGCCAGGACAGGGGCGGTTTATTGAACACTGAAGCTTTCTTT
>many|TRBJ2-7|TRBV2|TRBD1
CASSEQGAVYEQYF
TGTGCCAGCAGTGAACAGGGGGCCGTATACGAGCAGTACTTC
>many|TRBJ2-1|TRBV2|.
CASSKPGTNYNEQFF
TGTGCCAGCAGCAAACCCGGGACGAACTACAATGAGCAGTTCTTC
>many|TRBJ2-7|TRBV7-9|.
CASSYGLILTYEQYF
TGTGCCAGCAGCTACGGACTTATCCTAACCTACGAGCAGTACTTC
>.|TRBJ2-1|TRBV9|TRBD2
CASSAAGGGYNEQFF
TGTGCCAGCAGCGCAGCGGGAGGGGGTTACAATGAGCAGTTCTTC
>many|TRBJ1-2|TRBV10-3|TRBD1
CAISEPTGMGGYTF
TGTGCCATCAGTGAGCCGACAGGGATGGGTGGCTACACCTTC
>many|TRBJ2-5|TRBV20-1|.
CSASGAEETQYF
TGCAGTGCTAGCGGGGCCGAAGAGACCCAGTACTTC
>many|TRBJ2-1|TRBV7-6|.
CASSLGVQPPNEQFF
TGTGCCAGCAGCTTGGGGGTTCAGCCACCCAATGAGCAGTTCTTC